Shown below are 10 T cell receptor beta chains from a single sample sequenced in a study of T and B cells in COVID-19 patients. Each TRB amplification used roughly 220-550 ng of genomic DNA from blood. TRB rearrangements were amplified by multiplex PCR with BIOMED2 TRB-A/B primers. TCRdb recomputed calls from the multiplex PCR reads with MiXCR, one row per CDR3 protein. The table has approximately 9,500 distinct CDR3 sequences, 25% to 30% seen once; the top ten hold approximately 30%. The material sequenced was blood. Receptors were obtained from a human donor who had recovered from COVID-19.

The V gene is TRBV5-4, the J gene TRBJ1-3; no reliable D call. The V and J ends lost 0 bases and 0 bases respectively, with 4 bases between them. Germline V gene data show CDR1 as SGHNT and CDR2 as YYREEE (reference sequence). The length of the CDR3 is 14 residues. The CDR3 bases are TGTGCCAGCAGCTTGGAGCCCTCTGGAAACACCATATATTTT. This encodes CASSLEPSGNTIYF.

In the case of this clonotype: A much larger clone differs by one base, so this may be a read error. The rearrangement links TRBV12-3 or TRBV12-4 to TRBJ2-5; possibly TRBD1 for D (5 bases). Trimming left V 6 bases short and J 4 bases short, with 15 bases between. The CDR3 spans 14 residues. The CDR3 loop is CASSLRTLRETQYF. The CDR3 DNA reads as TGTGCCAGCAGCCTTCGGACACTCCGAGAGACCCAGTACTTC.

V and J are TRBV28 and TRBJ2-3; 8 nucleotides align to TRBD1. CDR1 and CDR2 (germline): MDHEN, SYDVKM. This CDR3 contains 14 residues. The ends lost 3 bases at V and 5 bases at J; junction bases unmatched: 4. The CDR3: CASSLRTGLDTQYF. Here the CDR3 DNA reads TGTGCCAGCAGTTTGCGGACAGGGCTAGATACGCAGTATTTT.

In its sample, this clonotype is medium-sized. The V gene is TRBV29-1, the J gene TRBJ2-5; TRBD2 might be the D (6 bases). The CDR3 contains 14 residues. In germline, CDR1 is SQVTM, CDR2 ANQGSEA. V was trimmed by 3 bases and J by 3 bases, leaving 14 bases between them. Written as DNA, the CDR3 is TGCAGCGTTGAGGGACTTACCGAGGAAGAGACCCAGTACTTC. Amino acid sequence: CSVEGLTEEETQYF.

On this clonotype itself: This sequence may be a read error, since a much larger clone differs from it by one base. The V and J genes are TRBV18 and TRBJ2-1; a weak D match, TRBD2 (5 bases). The CDR3 runs to 12 residues. CDR1 is KGHSH and CDR2 is LQKENI in the germline V gene. Trimming took 3 bases from V and 9 from J, leaving 9 bases between them. Here the CDR3 reads CASSPPSCEQFF. For the CDR3, the DNA is TGTGCCAGCTCACCCCCTAGCTGTGAGCAGTTCTTC.

The chain recombines TRBV19 with TRBJ2-3, with 13 bases identical to TRBD2. The germline V gene encodes CDR1 LNHDA and CDR2 SQIVND (reference sequence). This CDR3 is built from 16 residues. V dropped 5 bases and J dropped 2; count of bases not matched to a gene: 4. The chain's CDR3 is CASSSGTSGATDTQYF. The CDR3 nucleotides are TGTGCCAGTAGTTCGGGGACTAGCGGGGCCACAGATACGCAGTATTTT. The entire variable domain, with the rest obtained from reference TRBV19 and TRBJ2-3, is as follows: DGGITQSPKYLFRKEGQNVTLSCEQNLNHDAMYWYRQDPGQGLRLIYYSQIVNDFQKGDIAEGYSVSREKKESFPLTVTSAQKNPTAFYLCASSSGTSGATDTQYFGPGTRLTVL.

This clonotype was counted between two and nine times. The rearrangement uses TRBV7-9 and TRBJ2-3; D is ambiguous. Trimming left V 1 base short and J 3 bases short, with 5 bases between. Germline loops: CDR1 SEHNR, CDR2 FQNEAQ (reference sequence). The CDR3 is made up of 13 amino acids. The CDR3 bases are TGTGCCAGCAGCTTAGGGACGACAGATACGCAGTATTTT. As protein: CASSLGTTDTQYF.

The chain combines TRBV6-2 or TRBV6-3 with TRBJ2-1, with TRBD2 identical over 10 bases. The germline V gene encodes CDR1 MNHEY and CDR2 SVGEGT. The CDR3 loop spans 18 amino acids. The junction had 15 bases not matched to a gene; V was cut back by 2 bases and J by 8 bases. CDR3 amino acids: CASSYPPLASGRRDEQFF. The CDR3 DNA follows: TGTGCCAGCAGTTACCCCCCCCTTGCTAGCGGGAGACGAGATGAGCAGTTCTTC.

Relative to its sample, this clonotype is medium-sized. The chain joins TRBV27 to TRBJ2-3; maybe TRBD1 (6 bases). V was clipped by 10 bases and J by 8 bases, with 13 bases between them. The CDR3 totals 11 residues. Germline CDR1 MNHEY, CDR2 SMNVEV (reference sequence). CDR3 nucleotide sequence: TGTGCCACAAACAGGGCTGGTACGCAGTATTTT. It is translated as CATNRAGTQYF.

This clonotype has more than one count but fewer than ten. The genes are TRBV6-2 or TRBV6-3 and TRBJ2-7; TRBD1 aligns across 10 bases. J gave up 4 bases and V 0 bases, and 9 bases lay outside the gene matches. Germline CDR1 and CDR2: MNHEY and SVGEGT. This CDR3 has 17 amino acids. The CDR3 loop reads CASSYSTGGTGAYEQYF. The CDR3 coding sequence is TGTGCCAGCAGTTACTCTACGGGGGGGACAGGGGCATACGAGCAGTACTTC.